These T cell receptor beta chains were read from a single sample in a study of T cells in Graves' hyperthyroidism and ophthalmopathy. One entry per CDR3 protein, called by TCRdb with MiXCR from the multiplex PCR reads. The sample records 640,000 or so distinct CDR3 sequences, under 15% being singletons. Sequenced sample: blood. The receptors stem from a woman aged 35 to 49 with Graves' ophthalmopathy. The conserved cysteine and the conserved F or W are not part of the CDR3 here.

j_call v_call cdr3_aa
TRBJ1-1 TRBV10-3 AISDRQSTEAF
TRBJ2-7 TRBV12-3/TRBV12-4 ASSYRDPYEQY
TRBJ1-1 TRBV6-1 ASRRTGFAF
TRBJ2-5 TRBV12-3/TRBV12-4 ASSLGQGAQETQY
TRBJ2-7 TRBV7-6 ASSPVTDYEQY
TRBJ2-7 TRBV11-2 ASSPWLAGEGY
TRBJ1-1 TRBV12-3/TRBV12-4 ASSPPGQGGTEAF
TRBJ2-7 TRBV28 ASSSPAFSYEQY
TRBJ1-2 TRBV4-1 ASSREGGLVTNYGYT
TRBJ1-1 TRBV5-1 ASSNNLNTEAF
TRBJ2-5 TRBV3-1 ASSQDLASWETQY
TRBJ1-5 TRBV6-1 ASAPGDQPQH
TRBJ2-3 TRBV20-1 SARDPLGVDTQY
TRBJ2-7 TRBV28 ASSLPPGTYEQY
TRBJ2-7 TRBV7-2 ASSFDRDEQY
TRBJ1-5 TRBV7-2 ASSLTPGGSQPQH
TRBJ1-2 TRBV7-9 ASSLAEQGYT
TRBJ1-2 TRBV6-1 ASSEGGSGLTNYGYT
TRBJ2-7 TRBV10-3 AISGRGAYTYEQY
TRBJ1-1 TRBV30 AWRGAGGTEAF
TRBJ2-1 TRBV2 ASRAGMRLASINEQF
TRBJ1-5 TRBV2 AIRGQFNQPQH
TRBJ2-2 TRBV6-4 ASRPGTSGRLTGELF
TRBJ2-7 TRBV30 AWGDRGIPLEQY
TRBJ1-1 TRBV6-1 ASRNEGSTEAF
TRBJ2-7 TRBV15 ATSRGPSGEQY
TRBJ2-5 TRBV19 ASSEHAPLSETQY
TRBJ1-5 TRBV12-3/TRBV12-4 ASSLFGGADQPQH
TRBJ2-2 TRBV28 ASSSRTAGELF
TRBJ2-1 TRBV7-3 ASSLLAGATPYNEQF
TRBJ1-6 TRBV10-3 AISEQGSPLH